This T cell receptor (beta chain) was obtained from a study of neurological immune-mediated disorders. The study, taken as a whole, reports: No CDR3 amino acid sequences recurred among expanded clones across subjects, suggesting private repertoires in all groups. HTLV-1-associated myelopathy had the most TCR clonal expansion, and multiple sclerosis had the least, less than healthy controls.

The method for making cDNA was 5'RACE, and it used 10-nucleotide random UMIs. MiXCR, applied by TCRdb to the 5' RACE reads, yields one record per CDR3 protein. The profile covers almost 30,000 distinct CDR3 sequences, with 9.5% to 13% appearing a single time and about 5.6% taken by the ten largest. The CDR3 extends over 13 amino acids. The germline V gene has CDR1 DFQATT and CDR2 SNEGSKA (reference sequence). V lost 0 bases, J lost 7 bases, and 12 bases lay in between. Ten or more counts support this clonotype. Its antigen is not known. The unsorted libraries originated from 2 million PBMCs kept at -80 C.

The TCR originated in a woman aged 55-70 years in good health. The chain couples TRBV20-1 to TRBJ1-1, with a tentative D call TRBD1 (5 bases). The sequencing input was PBMCs. The CDR3: CSARDQQGGEAFF. CDR3 DNA: TGCAGTGCTAGAGATCAGCAGGGTGGTGAAGCTTTCTTT.